The 5 T cell receptor beta chains below were found in one sample sequenced in a study of blood T cell repertoires in COVID-19. This table comes from immunoSEQ multiplex PCR, and its TCRdb copy is limited to in-frame clones, with some not included. The repertoire includes fewer than 300,000 clones, 70% to 85% of them detected once, and more than 1.1% sits in the top ten. The sequencing input was peripheral blood. The receptor source for this set is a human donor with COVID-19, enrolled during active disease. The donor label of this sample is uncertain.

The rearrangement joins TRBV15 to TRBJ2-5, with D unresolved. The CDR3 runs to 13 residues. Trimming left V 0 bases short and J 2 bases short, with 4 bases between. Germline values: CDR1 LNHNV, CDR2 YYDKDF (reference sequence). The CDR3 region has the DNA TGTGCCACCAGCAGAGATAATCAAGAGACCCAGTACTTC. Its translation is CATSRDNQETQYF. Using reference TRBV15 and TRBJ2-5 for the parts outside the CDR3, the full variable domain is DAMVIQNPRYQVTQFGKPVTLSCSQTLNHNVMYWYQQKSSQAPKLLFHYYDKDFNNEADTPDNFQSRRPNTSFCFLDIRSPGLGDTAMYLCATSRDNQETQYFGPGTRLLVL.

This rearrangement joins TRBV28 to TRBJ2-7, with 8 bases fitting TRBD2. The junction had 17 bases not matched to a gene; V was cut back by 7 bases and J by 9 bases. There are 15 residues in the CDR3. Per the germline V gene, CDR1 is MDHEN and CDR2 is SYDVKM. CDR3 nucleotides: TGTGCCAGCACCCTAAGCGGGAGATCGCGGTTAGGGCAGTACTTC. Protein product: CASTLSGRSRLGQYF. The whole variable domain, filled in from reference TRBV28 and TRBJ2-7, reads DVKVTQSSRYLVKRTGEKVFLECVQDMDHENMFWYRQDPGLGLRLIYFSYDVKMKEKGDIPEGYSVSREKKERFSLILESASTNQTSMYLCASTLSGRSRLGQYFGPGTRLTVT.

This clone was recorded only once. The chain employs TRBV5-6 and TRBJ2-6; TRBD1 agrees at 8 bases. This CDR3 has 19 amino acids. CDR1 is SGHDT and CDR2 is YYEEEE in the germline V gene. With 4 bases clipped from V and 1 base from J, the junction kept 13 bases outside the gene matches. For the CDR3, the DNA is TGTGCCAGCAGCCCCCGACCGGCAGGGGGCAGTTCTGGGGCCAACGTCCTGACTTTC. Amino acids: CASSPRPAGGSSGANVLTF.

The rearrangement links TRBV19 to TRBJ1-2; D is unclear. V shed 8 bases and J shed 8 bases, with 21 bases lying between them. CDR3 length: 14 amino acids. The germline gives CDR1 LNHDA, CDR2 SQIVND (reference sequence). This CDR3 is CASAQQGGTGGYTF. The CDR3 nucleotides are TGTGCCAGTGCCCAACAAGGAGGAACGGGAGGCTACACCTTC.

This chain links TRBV5-6 with TRBJ2-2; possible D gene TRBD2, 5 bases. Germline values: CDR1 SGHDT, CDR2 YYEEEE. The V end lost 0 bases, the J end lost 5 bases, and 14 bases lay between the germline ends. The CDR3 spans 16 residues. The CDR3 region has the DNA TGTGCCAGCAGCTTGGCCAGTATGGGCGGGACCGGGGAGCTGTTTTTT. Translating it yields CASSLASMGGTGELFF.